This T cell receptor beta chain comes out of a study of blood T cell repertoires in COVID-19. This clone has just a few counts. The CDR3 consists of 14 residues. Trimming left V 3 bases short and J 8 bases short, with 16 bases between. Per germline, CDR1 LNHDA and CDR2 SQIVND (reference sequence). Profiled with immunoSEQ multiplex PCR; TCRdb holds only in-frame clones, not every one. The sample includes 200,000 to 250,000 clones, 65% to 90% of them seen just once. This TCR was recovered from a woman aged 45 to 65 with acute COVID-19. V is TRBV19 and J is TRBJ1-2, with no clear D. Specimen: PBMCs or T cells enriched from blood (not recorded which). In nucleotides, the CDR3 is TGTGCCAGTAGTATTGTTGAGGCAGCGGCCGGCTACACCTTC. Translating gives CASSIVEAAAGYTF.